Detailed here is one TCR beta chain. The clone's antigen remains unknown. No quality values exist for individual bases; no much larger clone is one base distant. One collaborating source in Seattle enrolled patients while the patients were actively infected and followed the patients over time throughout the course of disease. The collaborating institutions used their own protocols to collect whole blood in K2EDTA tubes. Collaborator samples were shipped for TCRbeta analysis as frozen whole blood, isolated PBMCs, or DNA extracted from either sample type. This sample was taken from a study of blood T cell repertoires in COVID-19 (dated by TCRdb to about 2020). At the level of the whole study: The collaborator samples originated in the United States, Italy and Spain and spanned the acute and convalescent phases of COVID-19. Deeply sampled blood TCRbeta repertoires from subjects exposed to, actively infected with, or recovered from COVID-19 were included in the dataset. The samples were drawn from two sources: the first 160 participants of the ongoing ImmuneRACE study, and over 1,000 subjects contributed by 6 global collaborators. Where available, HLA class I and class II types were taken from metadata supplied by the sample provider and were not determined by assay-based typing. The sample metadata nearly always contained a de-identified subject ID, COVID-19 status, age in years and sex. The repertoires were released in a freely available public database intended as a resource for research on the immune response to SARS-CoV-2. The material from the prospective study consisted of cDNA or gDNA derived from T cells, B-cell-depleted T cells, or PBMCs.

What the study reported, not specific to this receptor: Clinical and demographic metadata were provided uncurated, with the amount varying by source and participant.

The germline V gene (reference sequence) gives CDR1 as LGHDT and CDR2 as YNNKEL. Trimming takes 4 bases from V and 0 bases from J, and the germline ends sit 6 bases apart. Its CDR3 holds 14 amino acids, cysteine through phenylalanine. Only the CDR3 region is kept as DNA, spanning 42 bases read in frame from base 1. TCRbeta CDR3 regions were amplified from genomic DNA using the immunoSEQ Assay, a bias-controlled multiplex PCR. Per the original workflow: The number of nucleated cells in each sample was estimated from the amplification of reference gene primers within the assay. To quantify the absolute abundance of each unique TCRbeta CDR3 rearrangement, sequence reads were collapsed and filtered. For each sample, productive Simpson clonality was calculated as the square root of Simpson's diversity index across productive rearrangements. The immuneACCESS repertoire file appears here via TCRdb, limited to in-frame rearrangements. These files lack a portion of the clones; in checked studies, under half of the deficit traces to unresolved V genes, and the cause of the others is not known. The DNA was the basis for D and trimming; V, J and clone size are from that table. The sample contains some 200,000 clones, about 95% of them found a single time. Roughly 0.7% of the sample belongs to the ten largest clones.

This TCR was sampled from a young man with COVID-19, enrolled during active disease. Sequencing used peripheral blood. This receptor chain uses TRBV3-1 (or the pseudogene TRBV3-2) and TRBJ1-4; a confident D gene designation cannot be given. The CDR3 protein sequence reads: CASSPTATNEKLFF. The DNA reads as follows: TGTGCCAGCAGCCCTACAGCAACTAATGAAAAACTGTTTTTT.